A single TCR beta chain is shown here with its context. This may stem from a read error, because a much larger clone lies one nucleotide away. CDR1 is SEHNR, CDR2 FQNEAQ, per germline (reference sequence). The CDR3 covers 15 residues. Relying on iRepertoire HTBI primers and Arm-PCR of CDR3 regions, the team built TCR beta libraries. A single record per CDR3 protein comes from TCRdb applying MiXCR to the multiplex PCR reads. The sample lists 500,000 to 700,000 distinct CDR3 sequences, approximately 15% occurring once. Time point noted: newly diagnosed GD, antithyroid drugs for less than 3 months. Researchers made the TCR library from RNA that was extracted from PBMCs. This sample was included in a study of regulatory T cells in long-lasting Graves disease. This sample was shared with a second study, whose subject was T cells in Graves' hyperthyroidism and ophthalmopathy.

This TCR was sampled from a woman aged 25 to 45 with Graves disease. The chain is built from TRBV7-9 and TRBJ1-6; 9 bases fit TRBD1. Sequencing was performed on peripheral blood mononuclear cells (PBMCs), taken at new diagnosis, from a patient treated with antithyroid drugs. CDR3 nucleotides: TGTGCCGGCAGCCCGATGGACAGGGGTAATTCACCCCTCCACTTT. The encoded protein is CAGSPMDRGNSPLHF.